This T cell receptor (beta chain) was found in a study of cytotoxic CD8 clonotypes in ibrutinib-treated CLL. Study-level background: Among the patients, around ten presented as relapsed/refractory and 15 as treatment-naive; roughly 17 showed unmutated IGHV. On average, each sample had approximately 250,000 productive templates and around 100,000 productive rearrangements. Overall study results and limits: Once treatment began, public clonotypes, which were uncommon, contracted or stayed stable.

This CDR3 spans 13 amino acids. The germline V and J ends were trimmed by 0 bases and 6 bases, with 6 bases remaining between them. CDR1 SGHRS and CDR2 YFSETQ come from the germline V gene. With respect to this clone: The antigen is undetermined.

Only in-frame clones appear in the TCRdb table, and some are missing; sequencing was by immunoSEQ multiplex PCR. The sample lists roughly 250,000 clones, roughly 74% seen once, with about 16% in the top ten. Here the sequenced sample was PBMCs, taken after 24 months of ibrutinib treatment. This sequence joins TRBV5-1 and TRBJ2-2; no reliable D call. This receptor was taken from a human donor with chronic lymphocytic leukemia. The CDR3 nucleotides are TGCGCCAGCAGCTTGGGGGTGGCCGGGGAGCTGTTTTTT. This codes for CASSLGVAGELFF.